The sequence of this T cell receptor beta chain was determined in a study of blood T cell repertoires in COVID-19. Looking at the study overall: PBMCs, B-cell-depleted T cells, or T cells provided the cDNA or gDNA that made up the material.

V trimming: 7 bases; J trimming: 6 bases; junction bases outside the gene matches: 13. This CDR3 has 15 residues. CDR1 is SQVTM, CDR2 ANQGSEA, per germline. Libraries were prepared by immunoSEQ multiplex PCR; TCRdb keeps only in-frame clonotypes and omits some of them. The sample has over 400,000 clones; approximately 91% are singletons. The chain has TRBV29-1 and TRBJ1-3; 9 bases fit TRBD1. The TCR originated in a woman aged 45-60 years with COVID-19, enrolled during active disease. The sequenced sample was peripheral blood. CDR3 bases: TGCAGCGCTCGGCCCGGGACAGGGCCGCTAAACACCATATATTTT. Its translation: CSARPGTGPLNTIYF.